What follows are 20 T cell receptor beta chains derived from one specimen sequenced in a study of blood T cell repertoires in COVID-19. Libraries were prepared by immunoSEQ multiplex PCR; TCRdb keeps only in-frame clonotypes and omits some of them. The sample lists approximately 150,000 clones, over 70% occurring once. The sample taken for sequencing was PBMCs or T cells enriched from blood (not recorded which). The receptors were sampled from a woman in her thirties or forties with acute COVID-19.

Here the CDR3 reads CASSQDHPGGYGYTF. The CDR3 nucleotides read TGCGCCAGCAGCCAAGATCACCCAGGGGGATATGGCTACACCTTC. The chain carries TRBV4-1 and TRBJ1-2; TRBD1 aligns across 7 bases. The V gene's germline CDR1 is MGHRA and CDR2 YSYEKL. V lost 0 bases and J lost 5; bases outside the gene matches: 6. This CDR3 comprises 15 residues.

The genes are TRBV11-2 and TRBJ2-5; D is possibly TRBD2 (5 bases). The length of the CDR3 is 17 residues. V was trimmed by 2 bases and J by 0 bases, leaving 16 bases between them. The germline V gene encodes CDR1 SGHAT and CDR2 FQNNGV. Here the CDR3 reads CASSLIRGADYQETQYF. CDR3 sequence (DNA): TGTGCCAGCAGCTTAATTAGAGGTGCGGACTACCAAGAGACCCAGTACTTC.

The V gene is TRBV15, the J gene TRBJ2-3; TRBD2 is a possible D gene (5 bases). Trimming removed 1 base at V and 5 bases at J, with 19 bases between. The CDR3 sequence is 17 residues long. CDR1 LNHNV and CDR2 YYDKDF come from the germline V gene (reference sequence). CDR3 protein: CATSRARTPRGVDTQYF. CDR3 nucleotides: TGTGCCACCAGCAGAGCAAGGACTCCCCGGGGTGTAGATACGCAGTATTTT.

The chain carries TRBV3-1 (or the pseudogene TRBV3-2) and TRBJ1-1; D remains unclear. V shed 5 bases and J shed 3 bases, with 7 bases lying between them. Germline V lookup: CDR1 LGHDT, CDR2 YNNKEL (reference sequence). This CDR3 region has 12 residues. The CDR3 reads CASSVGYTEAFF. CDR3 DNA sequence: TGTGCCAGCAGCGTCGGGTACACTGAAGCTTTCTTT.

The V and J genes are TRBV9 and TRBJ2-3; 12 bases fit TRBD2. In germline, CDR1 is SGDLS, CDR2 YYNGEE. Trimming removed 5 bases from V and 2 bases from J; junction bases left unmatched: 12. The CDR3 spans 18 residues. Here the CDR3 reads CASSVGLAGGGNTDTQYF. For the CDR3, the DNA is TGTGCCAGCAGTGTGGGACTAGCGGGCGGGGGAAACACAGATACGCAGTATTTT. Variable domain in full (rest from reference TRBV9 and TRBJ2-3): DSGVTQTPKHLITATGQRVTLRCSPRSGDLSVYWYQQSLDQGLQFLIQYYNGEERAKGNILERFSAQQFPDLHSELNLSSLELGDSALYFCASSVGLAGGGNTDTQYFGPGTRLTVL.

This chain connects TRBV7-3 to TRBJ2-2; tentatively, D is TRBD1 (6 bases). The germline V gene has CDR1 SGHTA and CDR2 FQGTGA. V lost 5 bases and J lost 6, with 13 bases in between. This CDR3 has 14 residues. The CDR3 coding sequence is TGTGCCAGCAGCGTGGGACAAACCTCCGGGGAGCTGTTTTTT. It yields the protein CASSVGQTSGELFF.

This chain uses TRBV9 with TRBJ1-1; D is perhaps TRBD1 (5 bases). V lost 3 bases and J 4 bases, leaving 10 bases between the germline ends. This CDR3 comprises 13 residues. In germline, CDR1 is SGDLS, CDR2 YYNGEE. CDR3 sequence reads: CASSEGYGTEAFF. The CDR3 nucleotides read TGTGCCAGCAGCGAGGGGTATGGCACTGAAGCTTTCTTT.

There are a few counts of this clone. This sequence joins TRBV7-3 and TRBJ2-7; the D is unclear. This CDR3 comprises 12 residues. V shed 3 bases and J shed 1 base, with 4 bases lying between them. Germline-derived CDR1 and CDR2 are SGHTA and FQGTGA. In nucleotides, the CDR3 is TGTGCCAGCAGCTTCCCGTCCTACGAGCAGTACGTC. It translates to CASSFPSYEQYV.

The J gene is TRBJ2-2, the V gene TRBV11-3; 8 positions agree with TRBD2. This CDR3 contains 14 residues. CDR1 and CDR2 from the germline V gene are SGHNT and YENEEA. V lost 3 bases to trimming and J lost 8 bases; unmatched junction nucleotides: 5. DNA of the CDR3: TGTGCCAGCAGCTTCAGCGGGAGCTTGGGGGAGCTGTTTTTT. It translates to CASSFSGSLGELFF.

The CDR3 nucleotides read TGTGCCAGCAGCTTAGCGCTAGGGACTAGCGTGACTGCCTACACAGATACGCAGTATTTT. Protein: CASSLALGTSVTAYTDTQYF. V and J are TRBV7-2 and TRBJ2-3, with 10 positions matching TRBD2. The CDR3 loop spans 20 amino acids. Germline V gene data show CDR1 as SGHTA and CDR2 as FQGNSA. Trimming at V came to 0 bases and at J to 2 bases, leaving 14 bases not matched to a gene.

The chain uses TRBV6-1 and TRBJ2-7; no definite D call. Trimming left V 2 bases short and J 0 bases short, with 2 bases between. Germline loops: CDR1 MNHNS, CDR2 SASEGT. This CDR3 has 12 residues. CDR3 sequence: CASSERSYEQYV. Here the CDR3 DNA reads TGTGCCAGCAGTGAACGCTCCTACGAGCAGTACGTC.

The genes are TRBV7-2 and TRBJ2-2; no clear D. The CDR3 runs to 14 residues. Germline V gene sequence: CDR1 SGHTA, CDR2 FQGNSA. Deletions cut 1 base from V and 4 bases from J, with 7 bases between. CDR3 residues: CASSLGQTTGELFF. The CDR3 DNA follows: TGTGCCAGCAGCTTAGGACAAACCACCGGGGAGCTGTTTTTT.

This clone appeared once. As DNA, the CDR3 is TGCGCCAGCACAAGCGGGAACCACCCTACTAGCACAGATACGCAGTATTTT. Translating it yields CASTSGNHPTSTDTQYF. The chain recombines TRBV5-1 with TRBJ2-3; the match to TRBD2 covers 7 bases. This CDR3 contains 17 residues. From germline, CDR1 is SGHRS and CDR2 YFSETQ. With 6 bases clipped from V and 0 bases from J, the junction kept 13 bases outside the gene matches.

V gene TRBV4-2 combines with J gene TRBJ1-4, with TRBD1 matching 10 bases. Looked up from germline, CDR1 is LGHNA and CDR2 is YNFKEQ. V trimming: 4 bases; J trimming: 6 bases; junction bases outside the gene matches: 5. The CDR3 is made up of 15 amino acids. The CDR3 DNA reads TGTGCCAGCAGCCCGAGGGACAGGGGAGATGAAAAACTGTTTTTT. Translating it yields CASSPRDRGDEKLFF.

CDR3 protein: CASSVGVGAHSLETQYF. CDR3 coding DNA: TGTGCCAGCAGCGTAGGAGTAGGGGCCCATTCGCTCGAGACCCAGTACTTC. The chain has TRBV9 and TRBJ2-5; D is possibly TRBD1 (5 bases). The CDR3 extends over 17 amino acids. Between the trimmed V and J ends, which lost 0 bases and 5 bases, there was a span of 20 bases. CDR1 and CDR2 from the germline V gene are SGDLS and YYNGEE.

This chain connects TRBV10-3 to TRBJ1-3; a possible D gene is TRBD1 (6 bases). The CDR3 sequence is 15 residues long. Trimming took off 4 bases at V and 0 bases at J, with 10 bases between the two ends. CDR1 is ENHRY, CDR2 SYGVKD, per germline. As DNA, the CDR3 is TGTGCCATCAGTGCCCAGGGGAGCTCTGGAAACACCATATATTTT. Translation gives CAISAQGSSGNTIYF.

The gene calls are TRBV13 and TRBJ2-1; 9 nucleotides align to TRBD1. Germline V gene data show CDR1 as PRHDT and CDR2 as FYEKMQ (reference sequence). V dropped 5 bases and J dropped 5; count of bases not matched to a gene: 4. This CDR3 comprises 14 residues. CDR3 sequence reads: CASSIRDRDNEQFF. The CDR3 DNA is TGTGCCAGCAGCATCCGGGACAGGGACAATGAGCAGTTCTTC.

The rearrangement joins TRBV6-5 to TRBJ1-2; TRBD1 might be the D (5 bases). Germline CDR1 and CDR2: MNHEY and SVGAGI. This CDR3 is 14 amino acids long. Trimming removed 7 bases at V and 5 bases at J, with 17 bases between. CDR3 coding DNA: TGTGCCAGCAAAGTTGACAGAATCGTTTATGGCTACACCTTC. It codes for CASKVDRIVYGYTF.

The chain uses TRBV19 and TRBJ1-2, with 11 nucleotides matching TRBD1. Germline-derived CDR1 and CDR2 are LNHDA and SQIVND (reference sequence). J gave up 8 bases and V 2 bases, and 10 bases lay outside the gene matches. This CDR3 spans 16 amino acids. CDR3 sequence reads: CASSIIKGQGVKGYTF. Written as DNA, the CDR3 is TGTGCCAGTAGTATAATAAAGGGACAGGGGGTGAAAGGCTACACCTTC.

The chain joins TRBV3-1 (or the pseudogene TRBV3-2) to TRBJ1-6; 8 bases map to TRBD1. Germline lookup yields CDR1 LGHDT and CDR2 YNNKEL (reference sequence). The V gene end was trimmed by 3 bases and the J gene end by 7 bases; junction bases not matched to a gene: 2. This CDR3 is 14 amino acids long. The CDR3, as DNA: TGTGCCAGCAGCCATCGGGACAGGAATTCACCCCTCCACTTT. This gives the protein CASSHRDRNSPLHF.